This TCR beta chain appears in the sequencing data of a study of cytomegalovirus exposure and HLA in healthy donors. Study summary: Membership in the Caucasian-associated ancestry cluster was found for 81% of 398 genotyped donors.

Researchers ran the PCR with 60 Vbeta and 13 Jbeta primers. Profiling relied on immunoSEQ multiplex PCR, and the TCRdb table lists in-frame clones only, not all of them. The sample records some 120,000 clones, over 70% being singletons. Healthy people donating bone marrow made up the donors. Comment on this clone: Its specificity is not known.

Findings of the study overall: V- and J-gene trimming in TCR beta was tied to a missense DCLRE1C variant by an analysis performed later. Donor immune exposure was known only as CMV serostatus.

Material for sequencing was PBMCs. The sequence came from a man aged 18 to 35 in good health and CMV-seropositive.

The DNA for the CDR3 is TGTGCCAGCAGCGTAACTAGCCACCCCCAAGAGACCCAGTACTTC. It is translated as CASSVTSHPQETQYF. The chain joins TRBV9 to TRBJ2-5; tentative D call: TRBD2 (6 bases). Germline-derived CDR1 and CDR2 are SGDLS and YYNGEE. The CDR3 has 15 amino acids. V was trimmed by 1 base and J by 1 base, leaving 11 bases between them.